One sample yielded the 30 T cell receptor beta chains listed below, sequenced in a study of T cells in Graves' hyperthyroidism and ophthalmopathy. Amplification yielded TCR beta CDR3 regions, with RNA transcripts as the source. Researchers ran a first-round RT-PCR on the TCR CDR3 using the HTBI primer set. TCRdb reanalysed the multiplex PCR reads using MiXCR and keeps one entry per CDR3 protein. The sample lists more than 450,000 distinct CDR3 sequences, around 13% occurring once. Sequencing input: blood. These TCRs come from a woman between 40 and 55 years old with Graves' hyperthyroidism.

This chain links TRBV7-9 with TRBJ1-2; a weak D match, TRBD1 (5 bases). The CDR3 is 14 residues long. The V end lost 2 bases, the J end lost 2 bases, and 9 bases lay between the germline ends. Germline V CDR1 and CDR2: SEHNR, FQNEAQ (reference sequence). The CDR3 bases are TGTGCCAGCAGCTTAAGGGACGAGAACTATGGCTACACCTTC. Amino acid sequence: CASSLRDENYGYTF.

This clonotype was found a few times. The J gene is TRBJ2-7, the V gene TRBV6-2 or TRBV6-3, with 10 bases identical to TRBD2. Germline V gene lookup returns CDR1 MNHEY and CDR2 SVGEGT. The CDR3 consists of 14 residues. V trimming: 7 bases; J trimming: 3 bases; junction bases outside the gene matches: 6. In nucleotides, the CDR3 is TGTGCCAGCAAAGGACTAGCGGAACTCTACGAGCAGTACTTC. Translating it yields CASKGLAELYEQYF.

This rearrangement joins TRBV5-6 to TRBJ2-2, with no clear D. CDR1 is SGHDT, CDR2 YYEEEE, per germline. The ends were cut back, 2 bases at V and 6 bases at J, with 8 bases in the middle. The CDR3 sequence is 13 residues long. The CDR3 protein is CASSFWVPGELFF. CDR3 nucleotides: TGTGCCAGCAGCTTTTGGGTACCCGGGGAGCTGTTTTTT.

This clonotype was recorded a few times. The chain combines TRBV6-5 with TRBJ2-1, with a weak D call TRBD2 (6 bases). The V gene's germline CDR1 is MNHEY and CDR2 SVGAGI. The CDR3 is 15 amino acids. Trimming removed 0 bases at V and 10 bases at J, with 16 bases between. The CDR3 DNA follows: TGTGCCAGCAGTTACTCGCGGACGGGAGATCTAGAGCAGTTCTTC. Amino acids: CASSYSRTGDLEQFF.

There are many counts of this clonotype. For the CDR3, the DNA is TGTGCCAGCAGTTTTCGGGAGTCCTACGAGCAGTACTTC. Its protein is CASSFRESYEQYF. The chain is built from TRBV28 and TRBJ2-7, with D tentatively TRBD2 (6 bases). This CDR3 comprises 13 residues. Looked up from germline, CDR1 is MDHEN and CDR2 is SYDVKM. Trimming pared 3 bases from V and 1 base from J, leaving 7 bases between.

This clonotype was found many times. The chain carries TRBV2 and TRBJ2-3; 9 bases align to TRBD2. V shed 9 bases and J 0 bases; nucleotides not matched to a gene: 7. Germline V gives CDR1 SNHLY, CDR2 FYNNEI. There are 15 residues in the CDR3. As DNA, the CDR3 is TGTGCCAGTAAGGGGACTAGCTTTAGCACAGATACGCAGTATTTT. The encoded protein is CASKGTSFSTDTQYF.

The CDR3 coding sequence is TGTGCCAGTAGTATCGAACAGGGGTCTGAAGCTTTCTTT. It encodes CASSIEQGSEAFF. The V gene is TRBV19, the J gene TRBJ1-1, with 7 bases that match TRBD1. Per germline, CDR1 LNHDA and CDR2 SQIVND (reference sequence). The CDR3 loop spans 13 amino acids. Unmatched junction bases numbered 4, after V lost 3 bases and J lost 6 bases.

This clonotype was seen many times. The V call is TRBV2, the J call TRBJ2-1, with 7 bases aligning to TRBD2. V trimming: 7 bases; J trimming: 10 bases; junction bases outside the gene matches: 13. Looked up from germline, CDR1 is SNHLY and CDR2 is FYNNEI. The CDR3 spans 14 residues. The CDR3, as DNA: TGTGCCAGCATCACCACGGGAGGATCGGGGGAGCAGTTCTTC. Residues: CASITTGGSGEQFF.

The rearrangement joins TRBV4-1 to TRBJ1-4; 9 bases are a match to TRBD1. CDR1 and CDR2 (germline): MGHRA, YSYEKL. The trim removed 1 base at V and 7 bases at J, leaving 4 bases unmatched. CDR3 size: 15 residues. CDR3 protein: CASSQGGQGGEKLFF. The CDR3 coding sequence is TGCGCCAGCAGCCAAGGGGGACAGGGAGGTGAAAAACTGTTTTTT.

This chain joins TRBV28 and TRBJ2-1; D perhaps matches TRBD2 (5 bases). The CDR3 spans 14 residues. The ends were cut back, 6 bases at V and 5 bases at J, with 14 bases in the middle. Per germline, CDR1 MDHEN and CDR2 SYDVKM. The CDR3 DNA is TGTGCCAGCAGCCAAGACGGGATCAACAATGAGCAGTTCTTC. Its protein is CASSQDGINNEQFF.

The rearrangement links TRBV19 to TRBJ2-1; TRBD1 might be the D (6 bases). Germline loops: CDR1 LNHDA, CDR2 SQIVND (reference sequence). Trimming removed 5 bases from V and 9 bases from J, with 11 bases in between. CDR3 length: 12 residues. CDR3 DNA: TGTGCCAGTAGTGTCAGGGGCGGTGAGCAGTTCTTC. The encoded protein is CASSVRGGEQFF.

In this sample, this clonotype turned up many times. The V gene is TRBV9, the J gene TRBJ2-2; D ambiguous. V lost 0 bases, J lost 0 bases, and 6 bases lay in between. This CDR3 has 15 residues. Germline CDR1 reads SGDLS; CDR2 reads YYNGEE. The CDR3 spells CASSVGGTNTGELFF. The CDR3 coding sequence is TGTGCCAGCAGCGTAGGGGGTACGAACACCGGGGAGCTGTTTTTT.

Comment on this clonotype: One end of the junction is discordant with germline, which a read error may explain. V is TRBV27 and J is TRBJ1-4; no reliable D call. Germline V gene sequence: CDR1 MNHEY, CDR2 SMNVEV (reference sequence). The CDR3 has 14 amino acids. The CDR3 nucleotides are TGTGCCAGCAGCTCCCCAAGAACTAGTGAAAAACTGTTTTTT. It is translated as CASSSPRTSEKLFF.

This clonotype turned up a few times. The chain combines TRBV7-9 with TRBJ2-5, with D perhaps matching TRBD1 (6 bases). V was cut by 7 bases and J by 0 bases, with 12 bases left in between. The CDR3 contains 14 residues. Germline V CDR1 and CDR2: SEHNR, FQNEAQ (reference sequence). This CDR3 reads CASTRQGYQETQYF. CDR3 nucleotide sequence: TGTGCCAGCACCCGCCAGGGGTACCAAGAGACCCAGTACTTC.

V is TRBV7-9 and J is TRBJ1-1; D uncertain. This CDR3 has 14 amino acids. V was trimmed by 3 bases and J by 1 base, leaving 9 bases between them. Germline loops: CDR1 SEHNR, CDR2 FQNEAQ (reference sequence). CDR3 sequence reads: CASSFPATNTEAFF. CDR3 bases: TGTGCCAGCAGCTTCCCAGCCACGAACACTGAAGCTTTCTTT.

The chain links TRBV7-9 to TRBJ1-1, with D perhaps TRBD1 (6 bases). Germline values: CDR1 SEHNR, CDR2 FQNEAQ (reference sequence). Trimming took 3 bases from V and 1 from J, leaving 9 bases between them. The CDR3 consists of 14 residues. CDR3 amino acids: CASSFLQGNTEAFF. CDR3 in DNA: TGTGCCAGCAGCTTCTTACAGGGGAACACTGAAGCTTTCTTT.

This clonotype was counted ten times or more. The chain links TRBV6-1 to TRBJ2-7; D call uncertain. The V gene lost 7 bases and the J gene lost 2 bases, with 15 bases spanning the gap. The CDR3 loop spans 14 amino acids. CDR1 MNHNS and CDR2 SASEGT come from the germline V gene. The CDR3 coding sequence is TGTGCCAGCACCAGGTCCGTGGGTCCCTACGAGCAGTACTTC. Its protein is CASTRSVGPYEQYF.

This clonotype showed up many times. The chain uses TRBV7-3 and TRBJ1-1, with 8 bases matching TRBD1. This CDR3 comprises 14 residues. V dropped 5 bases and J dropped 4; count of bases not matched to a gene: 6. CDR1 and CDR2 (germline): SGHTA, FQGTGA. The CDR3 DNA is TGTGCCAGCAGCCCACAGGGGGAGCGCACTGAAGCTTTCTTT. It codes for CASSPQGERTEAFF.

With regard to this clonotype: A much more abundant neighbour one base away suggests this may be a read error. The V gene is TRBV29-1, the J gene TRBJ2-7; 11 bases fit TRBD1. The CDR3 contains 15 residues. J gave up 2 bases and V 4 bases, and 7 bases lay outside the gene matches. The germline V gene has CDR1 SQVTM and CDR2 ANQGSEA. CDR3 DNA: TGCAGCGTTGGAGATATGGGACAGGGGGCCTACGAGCAGTACTTC. This translates into CSVGDMGQGAYEQYF.

This clonotype has only a few counts. The rearrangement links TRBV2 to TRBJ1-5, with unresolved D. The CDR3 is made up of 14 amino acids. Trimming shortened V by 4 bases and J by 7 bases, and 14 bases separated the two germline ends. In germline, CDR1 is SNHLY, CDR2 FYNNEI. CDR3: CASSAPVGAQPQHF. The CDR3 nucleotides are TGTGCCAGCAGTGCACCGGTCGGCGCACAGCCCCAGCATTTT.

This clonotype was observed at least ten times. V is TRBV28 and J is TRBJ2-2, with D possibly TRBD2 on 6 matching bases. This CDR3 spans 16 amino acids. Germline-derived CDR1 and CDR2 are MDHEN and SYDVKM. V dropped 8 bases and J dropped 0 bases, with 16 bases sitting between them. The CDR3 sequence: CASVSGGLTNTGELFF. As DNA, the CDR3 is TGTGCCAGCGTCTCTGGTGGACTAACGAACACCGGGGAGCTGTTTTTT.

This clonotype was observed at least ten times. The rearrangement links TRBV6-1 to TRBJ2-2, with TRBD2 as a possible D gene (5 bases). The CDR3 is made up of 15 amino acids. V gave up 2 bases and J gave up 1 base, with 8 bases separating them. CDR1 and CDR2 (germline): MNHNS, SASEGT. The CDR3 sequence: CASSEIGENTGELFF. The CDR3 DNA is TGTGCCAGCAGTGAAATCGGGGAGAACACCGGGGAGCTGTTTTTT.

This clonotype came up a few times. This chain joins TRBV20-1 and TRBJ2-1; the match to TRBD2 covers 9 bases. This CDR3 contains 14 residues. Germline CDR1 reads DFQATT; CDR2 reads SNEGSKA (reference sequence). Trimming removed 0 bases from V and 7 bases from J; junction bases left unmatched: 4. The CDR3 spells CSAREGLAVNEQFF. Written as DNA, the CDR3 is TGCAGTGCTAGAGAGGGACTAGCCGTAAATGAGCAGTTCTTC.

This clonotype was detected ten times or more. The V gene is TRBV27, the J gene TRBJ2-5; a possible D gene is TRBD2 (5 bases). This CDR3 comprises 14 residues. Germline V gives CDR1 MNHEY, CDR2 SMNVEV (reference sequence). The ends were cut back, 5 bases at V and 6 bases at J, with 16 bases in the middle. For the CDR3, the DNA is TGTGCCAGCAGTGTTAGCGTCGAGGTCAAGACCCAGTACTTC. The encoded protein is CASSVSVEVKTQYF.

The J gene is TRBJ2-5, the V gene TRBV2; TRBD2 matches at 9 bases. This CDR3 region has 14 residues. V trimming: 7 bases; J trimming: 5 bases; junction bases outside the gene matches: 8. The germline CDR1 and CDR2 sequences are SNHLY and FYNNEI. The CDR3 reads CASKGDSGSETQYF. CDR3 bases: TGTGCCAGCAAAGGGGATAGCGGGAGCGAGACCCAGTACTTC.

This clonotype was recorded at least ten times. This chain connects TRBV28 to TRBJ2-7; D possibly uses TRBD1 or TRBD2 (5 bases each). The CDR3 length is 16 residues. Germline V gene sequence: CDR1 MDHEN, CDR2 SYDVKM. Trimming took off 4 bases at V and 5 bases at J, with 21 bases between the two ends. The CDR3 DNA sequence: TGTGCCAGCAGTTCCCCATGGGCAGGGAGATCGAACGAGCAGTACTTC. It is translated as CASSSPWAGRSNEQYF. Full variable domain (remainder filled in from reference TRBV28 and TRBJ2-7): DVKVTQSSRYLVKRTGEKVFLECVQDMDHENMFWYRQDPGLGLRLIYFSYDVKMKEKGDIPEGYSVSREKKERFSLILESASTNQTSMYLCASSSPWAGRSNEQYFGPGTRLTVT.

The chain recombines TRBV24-1 with TRBJ2-3; a possible D gene is TRBD2 (7 bases). This CDR3 has 17 residues. Germline V lookup: CDR1 KGHDR, CDR2 SFDVKD. The ends were cut back, 9 bases at V and 4 bases at J, with 25 bases in the middle. This CDR3 is CATSRTKGGNASDTQYF. Written as DNA, the CDR3 is TGTGCCACCTCGCGTACCAAGGGGGGGAACGCCTCAGATACGCAGTATTTT.

This chain joins TRBV27 and TRBJ2-7, with 9 positions matching TRBD2. From germline, CDR1 is MNHEY and CDR2 SMNVEV (reference sequence). CDR3 length equals 15 residues. Trimming cost V 8 bases and J 2 bases; bases outside gene matches: 10. DNA for the CDR3: TGTGCCAGCGGTCCGACTAGCGGCAGGACCTACGAGCAGTACTTC. It is translated as CASGPTSGRTYEQYF.

This clonotype is a singleton in its sample. The CDR3 region is CASSTWDRQNTEAFF. The CDR3 DNA follows: TGTGCCAGTAGTACCTGGGACAGGCAGAACACTGAAGCTTTCTTT. The gene calls are TRBV19 and TRBJ1-1; TRBD1 aligns across 8 bases. Germline V CDR1 and CDR2: LNHDA, SQIVND (reference sequence). After removal of 4 bases from V and 1 base from J, the junction contained 5 bases not matched to a gene. This CDR3 is built from 15 residues.

This clonotype was seen more than once but under ten times. The DNA for the CDR3 is TGCAGTGCTAGAGATCGACTAGCGGGAGTGTACGAGCAGTACTTC. Its protein product is CSARDRLAGVYEQYF. This rearrangement joins TRBV20-1 to TRBJ2-7, with 12 nucleotides matching TRBD2. The length of the CDR3 is 15 residues. CDR1 DFQATT and CDR2 SNEGSKA come from the germline V gene (reference sequence). The V segment lost 0 bases and the J segment 4 bases; nucleotides outside the gene matches: 4.